Following are 21 T cell receptor beta chains from one sample sequenced in a study of T cells after somatic rescue of genetic block. The repertoire was sequenced with immunoSEQ multiplex PCR; TCRdb's copy has only in-frame clones and lacks some. Of 95,000 to 120,000 clones in the sample, around nine tenths were seen once. Sequencing was carried out using peripheral blood mononuclear cells (PBMCs). These receptors were taken from a woman between 18 and 29 years old.

About this clone itself: Other DNA sequences from this sample encode an identical CDR3 as well. The J gene is TRBJ1-6, the V gene TRBV18, with D hard to call. This CDR3 has 13 residues. V gave up 0 bases and J gave up 7 bases, with 4 bases separating them. Per germline, CDR1 KGHSH and CDR2 LQKENI. CDR3 nucleotide sequence: TGTGCCAGCTCACCACCTAACAATTCACCCCTCCACTTT. Translated: CASSPPNNSPLHF.

The genes are TRBV5-1 and TRBJ2-7, with 16 bases fitting TRBD2. Germline CDR1 is SGHRS and CDR2 is YFSETQ. J was trimmed by 1 base and V by 3 bases; bases with no gene match: 7. CDR3 length: 18 amino acids. The CDR3 DNA is TGCGCCAGCAGCTCGGGACTAGCGGGGGGGCGAACTTCCTACGAGCAGTACTTC. Translated: CASSSGLAGGRTSYEQYF.

As concerns this clone: Other DNA sequences within the sample encode an identical CDR3. This sequence joins TRBV25-1 and TRBJ1-5; D gene uncertain. The CDR3 covers 12 residues. Trimming shortened V by 2 bases and J by 4 bases, and 3 bases separated the two germline ends. Germline values: CDR1 MGHDK, CDR2 SYGVNS. DNA of the CDR3: TGTGCCAGCAGTGAAGGGAATCAGCCCCAGCATTTT. Amino acids: CASSEGNQPQHF.

CDR3 DNA: TGTGCCAGCAGTACCTTCGGGCAGCCCCAGCATTTT. It specifies CASSTFGQPQHF. The J gene is TRBJ1-5, the V gene TRBV2; D is uncertain. The CDR3 loop spans 12 amino acids. The V gene lost 5 bases and the J gene lost 7 bases, with 9 bases spanning the gap. Germline lookup yields CDR1 SNHLY and CDR2 FYNNEI.

The V call is TRBV30, the J call TRBJ2-1, with 7 bases matching TRBD1. The CDR3 contains 15 residues. Germline CDR1 and CDR2: GTSNPN and SVGIG (reference sequence). Germline trimming cut 5 bases from V and 5 bases from J; bases unmatched to any gene: 12. This chain's CDR3 is CAWSPVGTAHNEQFF. Here the CDR3 DNA reads TGTGCCTGGTCCCCGGTCGGGACAGCTCACAATGAGCAGTTCTTC.

The chain uses TRBV29-1 and TRBJ1-1, with TRBD1 matching over 10 bases. The V segment lost 1 base and the J segment 4 bases; nucleotides outside the gene matches: 3. Germline loops: CDR1 SQVTM, CDR2 ANQGSEA. The CDR3 has 14 residues. The CDR3 here is CSVEGDRGLTEAFF. As DNA, the CDR3 is TGCAGCGTTGAAGGTGACAGGGGGCTCACTGAAGCTTTCTTT.

The chain couples TRBV18 to TRBJ1-2; D perhaps matches TRBD1 (6 bases). The V end was cut by 5 bases, the J end by 6 bases, with 13 bases between. CDR1 and CDR2 (germline): KGHSH, LQKENI. This CDR3 region has 13 residues. The DNA of the CDR3 is TGTGCCAGCTCAGATACTACAGGGAATGGCTACACCTTC. Encoded protein: CASSDTTGNGYTF.

V and J are TRBV6-5 and TRBJ1-6; D is possibly TRBD1 (5 bases). This CDR3 spans 13 amino acids. Germline V lookup: CDR1 MNHEY, CDR2 SVGAGI. V lost 8 bases and J 9 bases, leaving 14 bases between the germline ends. Written as DNA, the CDR3 is TGTGCCAGCTCGCTTTCGGGGGGTTCACCCCTCCACTTT. Protein sequence: CASSLSGGSPLHF.

The chain has TRBV7-3 and TRBJ1-2, with D possibly matching TRBD1 (6 bases). Trimming shortened V by 8 bases and J by 4 bases, and 11 bases separated the two germline ends. The V gene's germline CDR1 is SGHTA and CDR2 FQGTGA. The CDR3 spans 12 residues. The CDR3 region has the DNA TGTGCCAGCGGGGACAACAGCTATGGCTACACCTTC. Protein product: CASGDNSYGYTF.

This clone occurred a few times. CDR3 sequence (DNA): TGTGCCACCAGCAGAGATCTGTCAGGGGGCTACGAGCAGTACTTC. It specifies CATSRDLSGGYEQYF. The gene calls are TRBV15 and TRBJ2-7, with 7 bases fitting TRBD1. The CDR3 runs to 15 residues. The trim removed 0 bases at V and 3 bases at J, leaving 5 bases unmatched. Germline CDR1 LNHNV, CDR2 YYDKDF (reference sequence).

The V gene is TRBV12-5, the J gene TRBJ2-5, with TRBD1 matching 7 bases. The CDR3 runs 12 residues. V lost 4 bases to trimming and J lost 5 bases; unmatched junction nucleotides: 1. Germline lookup yields CDR1 LGHNT and CDR2 FRNRAP. CDR3 loop: CASGSDRETQYF. In DNA, the CDR3 is TGTGCTAGTGGTTCGGACAGGGAGACCCAGTACTTC.

The chain has TRBV2 and TRBJ2-3, with TRBD2 matching over 10 bases. In germline, CDR1 is SNHLY, CDR2 FYNNEI. This CDR3 spans 17 amino acids. Trimming cost V 5 bases and J 0 bases; bases outside gene matches: 8. CDR3 DNA sequence: TGTGCCAGCAGTACGTTAGCGGGGGGCCCTAGCACAGATACGCAGTATTTT. Translating gives CASSTLAGGPSTDTQYF.

Written as DNA, the CDR3 is TGCGCCAGCAGCTTTATCAGCGGGGGGTACCAGGCCAGCTCCTACGAGCAGTACTTC. Translating gives CASSFISGGYQASSYEQYF. The V call is TRBV5-1, the J call TRBJ2-7, with 9 bases aligning to TRBD2. Germline loops: CDR1 SGHRS, CDR2 YFSETQ. The V and J ends lost 2 bases and 0 bases, in that order; junction bases with no gene match: 15. The CDR3 spans 19 residues.

The rearrangement uses TRBV7-6 and TRBJ1-2; no definite D call. This CDR3 spans 13 amino acids. Looked up from germline, CDR1 is SGHVS and CDR2 is FNYEAQ. Trimming stripped 5 bases from V and 6 bases from J, with 13 bases between. The CDR3 is CASSKRDLDGYTF. CDR3 in DNA: TGTGCCAGCAGCAAGAGAGATCTCGATGGCTACACCTTC.

V gene TRBV7-9 combines with J gene TRBJ2-7; 9 nucleotides align to TRBD1. The V and J ends lost 5 bases and 8 bases, in that order; junction bases with no gene match: 4. The germline V gene has CDR1 SEHNR and CDR2 FQNEAQ (reference sequence). The CDR3 sequence is 12 residues long. The CDR3 is CASSMDRGKQYF. The CDR3 DNA reads TGTGCCAGCAGCATGGACAGGGGCAAGCAGTACTTC.

The V gene is TRBV6-1, the J gene TRBJ1-4, with 7 nucleotides matching TRBD1. J gave up 8 bases and V 2 bases, and 5 bases lay outside the gene matches. Germline CDR1 and CDR2: MNHNS and SASEGT. The CDR3 runs to 14 residues. Here the CDR3 DNA reads TGTGCCAGCAGTGAACAGGGGGAGAGGGAAAAACTGTTTTTT. Translation gives CASSEQGEREKLFF.

This chain joins TRBV5-6 and TRBJ1-1; D is unclear. CDR1 and CDR2 from the germline V gene are SGHDT and YYEEEE. The CDR3 extends over 13 amino acids. Trimming removed 4 bases from V and 7 bases from J, with 14 bases in between. CDR3 in amino acids: CASSRINGIEAFF. DNA for the CDR3: TGTGCCAGCAGCCGGATCAATGGTATTGAAGCTTTCTTT.

The chain has TRBV28 and TRBJ2-4; 7 bases are a match to TRBD1. Trimming cost V 6 bases and J 0 bases; bases outside gene matches: 23. The length of the CDR3 is 21 residues. Germline CDR1 and CDR2: MDHEN and SYDVKM. The CDR3 nucleotides are TGTGCCAGCAGCACGCCGCGAAAAACAGGGGTTAGGGCTCTAGCCAAAAACATTCAGTACTTC. It specifies CASSTPRKTGVRALAKNIQYF.

The chain couples TRBV27 to TRBJ1-1; D remains ambiguous. The CDR3 runs 11 residues. Germline CDR1 reads MNHEY; CDR2 reads SMNVEV (reference sequence). V lost 0 bases, J lost 9 bases, and 5 bases lay in between. DNA for the CDR3: TGTGCCAGCAGTTTATCGGGGAAAGCTTTCTTT. Translating it yields CASSLSGKAFF.

The table lists this clone with a count of one. The chain recombines TRBV19 with TRBJ2-7; weak D call: TRBD1 (5 bases). Trimming took off 1 base at V and 2 bases at J, with 12 bases between the two ends. Germline CDR1 and CDR2: LNHDA and SQIVND (reference sequence). The CDR3 spans 15 residues. The chain's CDR3 is CASSIGQGRTYEQYF. CDR3 DNA: TGTGCCAGTAGTATAGGCCAGGGTCGGACCTACGAGCAGTACTTC.

The rearrangement uses TRBV27 and TRBJ2-1, with 10 bases identical to TRBD1. V shed 8 bases and J 2 bases; nucleotides not matched to a gene: 6. The CDR3 length is 15 residues. Germline CDR1 MNHEY, CDR2 SMNVEV (reference sequence). The CDR3 DNA sequence: TGTGCCAGCGCAACCGGGACAGGGGCCTACAATGAGCAGTTCTTC. Translating gives CASATGTGAYNEQFF.